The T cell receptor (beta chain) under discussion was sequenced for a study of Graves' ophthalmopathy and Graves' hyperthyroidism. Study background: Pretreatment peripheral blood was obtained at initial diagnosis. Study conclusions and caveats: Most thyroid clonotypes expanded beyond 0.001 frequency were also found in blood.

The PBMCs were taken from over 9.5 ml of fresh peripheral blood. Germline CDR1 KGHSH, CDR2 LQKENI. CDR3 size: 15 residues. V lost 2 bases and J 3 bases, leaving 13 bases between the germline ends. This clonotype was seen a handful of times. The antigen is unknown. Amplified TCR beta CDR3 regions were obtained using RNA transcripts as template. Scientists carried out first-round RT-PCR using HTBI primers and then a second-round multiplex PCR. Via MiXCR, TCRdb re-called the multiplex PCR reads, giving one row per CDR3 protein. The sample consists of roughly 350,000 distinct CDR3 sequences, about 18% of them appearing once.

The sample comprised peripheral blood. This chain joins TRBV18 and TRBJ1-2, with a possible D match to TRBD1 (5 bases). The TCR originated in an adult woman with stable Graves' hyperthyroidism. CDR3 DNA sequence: TGTGCCAGCTCACCAACGCAGGGTGGCGACTATGGCTACACCTTC. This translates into CASSPTQGGDYGYTF.